Sequencing of this TCR beta chain was carried out in a study of blood T cell repertoires in COVID-19 (dated by TCRdb to 2020 to 2022). In the study overall: Collaborator samples came from the United States, Italy and Spain and covered acute and convalescent phases of COVID-19. The material from the prospective study consisted of cDNA or gDNA derived from T cells, B-cell-depleted T cells, or PBMCs. A de-identified subject ID, COVID-19 status, age in years and sex were almost always included in the sample metadata. The repertoires were released in a freely available public database meant as a resource for research on the immune response to SARS-CoV-2. The samples were drawn from the first 160 participants of the ongoing ImmuneRACE study and from 950 to 1,500 subjects provided by 6 global collaborators. Deeply sampled blood TCRbeta repertoires from subjects exposed to, actively infected with, or recovered from COVID-19 were included in the dataset. Where available, HLA class I and class II types were taken from metadata supplied by the sample provider and were not determined by assay-based typing. Study-wide conclusions, independent of this receptor: How much clinical and demographic metadata was included differed by source and by participant, and the metadata was provided uncurated.

The immunoSEQ Assay, a bias-controlled multiplex PCR, was used to amplify TCRbeta CDR3 regions from genomic DNA. On the study's bioinformatics: Nucleated cell counts per sample were estimated from amplification of reference gene primers within the assay. To quantify the absolute abundance of each unique TCRbeta CDR3 rearrangement, sequence reads were collapsed and filtered. For each sample, productive Simpson clonality was calculated as the square root of Simpson's diversity index over productive rearrangements. Entries here come from immuneACCESS through TCRdb and include only in-frame sequences with V and J called. Some clones fail to appear in such tables; in the studies checked, an unresolved V gene covers under half of the shortfall, and the cause of the remainder is unknown. The V and J calls and the clone size are those of that table, but D and trimming were determined from the DNA. Within this sample are under 150,000 clones, with almost 80% of them counted one time only. The ten largest account for over 6.5% of the sample.

V ends up 0 bases short and J 0 bases short, with an unmatched junction base count of 4. The CDR3 numbers 16 residues from cysteine through phenylalanine. Solely the CDR3 DNA is kept, with 48 bases framed from the first base. Looking up the germline V gene yields CDR1 SGHRS and CDR2 YFSETQ. Comment on this clone: What antigen it recognizes has not been identified. The input lacks base qualities; no much larger clone sits a single base away.

Collaborating institutions collected whole blood in K2EDTA tubes following their own protocols. For TCRbeta analysis, collaborators shipped samples as frozen whole blood, isolated PBMCs, or DNA extracted from either of those sample types. The source material was peripheral blood. The sequence joins TRBV5-1 to TRBJ2-7, and 9 bases in between align with TRBD2. This receptor was taken from a man in his fifties with active or convalescent COVID-19. The sequenced DNA is TGCGCCAGCAGCTTGGAGTCTAGCGGGACCTCCTACGAGCAGTACTTC. This encodes CASSLESSGTSYEQYF.